This record looks at one T cell receptor beta chain sequence and its context. In the authors' workflow: Amplified reference gene primers provided the basis for estimating nucleated cell counts. Here immunoSEQ multiplex PCR was the method, and the copy in TCRdb shows in-frame clones only, minus some. The V and J calls and clone size were taken over from that table, and D and trimming were inferred from the DNA. The repertoire holds over 60,000 clones, around 84% seen once, with roughly 1% in the top ten. This sample is part of a study of blood T cell repertoires in COVID-19. Background on the study: Acute and convalescent COVID-19 samples came from the United States, Italy and Spain. The analysed material was cDNA or gDNA that came from T cells, B-cell-depleted T cells, or PBMCs.

The germline V gene encodes CDR1 SGHKS and CDR2 YYEKEE (reference sequence). This CDR3 has 17 amino acids. V gave up 0 bases and J gave up 1 base, with 14 bases separating them. Sequencing used peripheral blood. The receptor was derived from a man between 65 and 80 years old with acute or convalescent COVID-19. The genes are TRBV5-5 and TRBJ2-1; a possible D gene is TRBD2 (6 bases). CDR3 amino acids: CASSLGPLAASYNEQFF. Here the CDR3 DNA reads TGTGCCAGCAGCTTGGGGCCCTTAGCGGCTTCCTACAATGAGCAGTTCTTC. The whole variable domain, filled in from reference TRBV5-5 and TRBJ2-1, reads DAGVTQSPTHLIKTRGQQVTLRCSPISGHKSVSWYQQVLGQGPQFIFQYYEKEERGRGNFPDRFSARQFPNYSSELNVNALLLGDSALYLCASSLGPLAASYNEQFFGPGTRLTVL.